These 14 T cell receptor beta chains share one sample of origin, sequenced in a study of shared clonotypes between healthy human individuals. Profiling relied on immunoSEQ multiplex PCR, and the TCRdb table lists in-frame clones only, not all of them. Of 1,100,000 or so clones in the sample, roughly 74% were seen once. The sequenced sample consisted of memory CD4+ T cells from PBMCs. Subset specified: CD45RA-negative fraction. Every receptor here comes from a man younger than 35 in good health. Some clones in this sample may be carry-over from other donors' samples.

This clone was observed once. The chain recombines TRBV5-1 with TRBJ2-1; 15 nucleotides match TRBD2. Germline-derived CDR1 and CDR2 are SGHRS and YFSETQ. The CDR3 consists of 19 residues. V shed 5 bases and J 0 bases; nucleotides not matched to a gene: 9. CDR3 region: CASRPPGLAGGTSYNEQFF. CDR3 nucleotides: TGCGCCAGCAGACCCCCGGGACTAGCGGGAGGTACCTCCTACAATGAGCAGTTCTTC.

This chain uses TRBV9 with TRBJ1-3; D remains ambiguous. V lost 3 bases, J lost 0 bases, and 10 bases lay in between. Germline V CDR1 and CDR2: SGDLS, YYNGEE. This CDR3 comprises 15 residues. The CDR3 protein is CASSAGSTSGNTIYF. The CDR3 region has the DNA TGTGCCAGCAGCGCGGGATCAACCTCTGGAAACACCATATATTTT.

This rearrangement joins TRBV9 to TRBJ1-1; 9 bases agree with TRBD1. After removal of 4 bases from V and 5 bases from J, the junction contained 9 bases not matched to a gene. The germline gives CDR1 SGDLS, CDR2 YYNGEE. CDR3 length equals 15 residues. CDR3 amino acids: CASSRGTGSGTEAFF. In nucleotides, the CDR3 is TGTGCCAGCAGCCGGGGGACAGGGTCGGGGACTGAAGCTTTCTTT.

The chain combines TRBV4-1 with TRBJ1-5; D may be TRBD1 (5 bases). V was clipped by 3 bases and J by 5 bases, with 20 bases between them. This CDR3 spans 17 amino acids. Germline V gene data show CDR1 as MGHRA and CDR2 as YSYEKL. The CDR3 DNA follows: TGCGCCAGCAGCCACTCATTGGGTGCAGGGTATGATCAGCCCCAGCATTTT. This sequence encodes CASSHSLGAGYDQPQHF.

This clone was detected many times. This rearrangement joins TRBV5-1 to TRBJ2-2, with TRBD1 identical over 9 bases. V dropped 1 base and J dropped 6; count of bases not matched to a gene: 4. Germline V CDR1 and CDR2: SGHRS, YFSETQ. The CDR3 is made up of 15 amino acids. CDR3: CASSLQGQGSGELFF. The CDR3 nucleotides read TGCGCCAGCAGCTTGCAGGGACAGGGATCCGGGGAGCTGTTTTTT.

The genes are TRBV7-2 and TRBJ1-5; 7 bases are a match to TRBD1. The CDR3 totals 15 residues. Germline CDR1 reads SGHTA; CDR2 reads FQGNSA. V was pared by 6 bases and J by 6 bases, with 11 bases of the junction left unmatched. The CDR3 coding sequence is TGTGCCAGCAGTTGGGGCAGGGGGTTGGCTCAGCCCCAGCATTTT. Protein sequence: CASSWGRGLAQPQHF.

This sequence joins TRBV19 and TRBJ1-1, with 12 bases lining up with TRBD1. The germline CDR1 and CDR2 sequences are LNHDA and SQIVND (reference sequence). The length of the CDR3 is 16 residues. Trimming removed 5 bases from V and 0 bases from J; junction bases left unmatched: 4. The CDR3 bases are TGTGCCAGTAGTCTCCGGGACAGGGGGCTGAACACTGAAGCTTTCTTT. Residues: CASSLRDRGLNTEAFF. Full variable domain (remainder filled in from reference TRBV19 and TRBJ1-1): DGGITQSPKYLFRKEGQNVTLSCEQNLNHDAMYWYRQDPGQGLRLIYYSQIVNDFQKGDIAEGYSVSREKKESFPLTVTSAQKNPTAFYLCASSLRDRGLNTEAFFGQGTRLTVV.

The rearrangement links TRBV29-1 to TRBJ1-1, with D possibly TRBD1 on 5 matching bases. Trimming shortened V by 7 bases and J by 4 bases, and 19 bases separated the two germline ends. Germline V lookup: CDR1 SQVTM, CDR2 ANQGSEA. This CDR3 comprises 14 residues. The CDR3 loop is CSARTAGRLTEAFF. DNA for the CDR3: TGCAGCGCCCGGACGGCAGGGAGACTCACTGAAGCTTTCTTT.

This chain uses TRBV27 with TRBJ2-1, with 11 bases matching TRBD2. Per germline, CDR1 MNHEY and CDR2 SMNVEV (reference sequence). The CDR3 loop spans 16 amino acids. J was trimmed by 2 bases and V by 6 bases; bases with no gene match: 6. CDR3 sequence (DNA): TGTGCCAGCAGCCCGACTAGCGGGAACGCCTACAATGAGCAGTTCTTC. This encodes CASSPTSGNAYNEQFF.

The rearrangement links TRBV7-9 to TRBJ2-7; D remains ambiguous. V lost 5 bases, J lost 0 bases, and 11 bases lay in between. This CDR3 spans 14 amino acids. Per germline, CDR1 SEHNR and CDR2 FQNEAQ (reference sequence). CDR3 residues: CASSAWLNSYEQYF. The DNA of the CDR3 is TGTGCCAGCAGCGCCTGGTTGAACTCCTACGAGCAGTACTTC. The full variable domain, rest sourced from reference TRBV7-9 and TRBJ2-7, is DTGVSQNPRHKITKRGQNVTFRCDPISEHNRLYWYRQTLGQGPEFLTYFQNEAQLEKSRLLSDRFSAERPKGSFSTLEIQRTEQGDSAMYLCASSAWLNSYEQYFGPGTRLTVT.

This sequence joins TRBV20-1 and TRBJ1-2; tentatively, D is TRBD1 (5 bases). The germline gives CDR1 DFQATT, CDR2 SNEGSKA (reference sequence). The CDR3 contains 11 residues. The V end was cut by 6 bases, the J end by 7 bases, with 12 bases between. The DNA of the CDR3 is TGCAGTGCCGTAGAGGGGACTGGCTACACCTTC. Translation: CSAVEGTGYTF.

The CDR3 DNA reads as TGTGCCAGCAGTCAGAACCTAGCCAAAAACATTCAGTACTTC. Amino acids: CASSQNLAKNIQYF. This chain uses TRBV6-1 with TRBJ2-4; D gene uncertain. Trimming pared 5 bases from V and 0 bases from J, leaving 8 bases between. This CDR3 comprises 14 residues. Germline CDR1 and CDR2: MNHNS and SASEGT.

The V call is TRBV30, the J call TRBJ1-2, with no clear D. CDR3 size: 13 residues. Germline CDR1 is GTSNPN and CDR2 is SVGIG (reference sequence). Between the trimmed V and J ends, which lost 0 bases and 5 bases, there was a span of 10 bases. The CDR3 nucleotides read TGTGCCTGGAGTGTATTAGCGGAATATGGCTACACCTTC. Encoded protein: CAWSVLAEYGYTF.

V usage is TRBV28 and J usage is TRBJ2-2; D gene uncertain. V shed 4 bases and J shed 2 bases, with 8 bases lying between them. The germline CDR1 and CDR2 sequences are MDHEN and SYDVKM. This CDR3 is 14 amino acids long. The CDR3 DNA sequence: TGTGCCAGCAGTTCCCGAGACAACACCGGGGAGCTGTTTTTT. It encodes CASSSRDNTGELFF. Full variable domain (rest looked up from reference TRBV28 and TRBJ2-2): DVKVTQSSRYLVKRTGEKVFLECVQDMDHENMFWYRQDPGLGLRLIYFSYDVKMKEKGDIPEGYSVSREKKERFSLILESASTNQTSMYLCASSSRDNTGELFFGEGSRLTVL.